The rows below give T cell receptor beta chains drawn from one sample of a study of blood T cell repertoires in COVID-19. The table came from immunoSEQ multiplex PCR; TCRdb's copy has only in-frame clones and leaves some out. This table holds about 100,000 clones, more than 75% found once. The sample was peripheral blood. Receptor source: a human donor in a cohort sampled during active COVID-19. The CDR3 runs from the conserved cysteine through the conserved F or W. Fields, in order: clone size, D gene, J gene, V gene, CDR3 DNA, CDR3 protein. D genes are given only for firm matches. Rows give clone size only sometimes, using once, few, many, or a class for an expanded clone.

>NA|NA|TRBJ2-1|TRBV18
TGTGCCAGCTCACCGGGCCAGGGCCGAGGAGAGTGGTTCTTC
CASSPGQGRGEWFF
>NA|NA|TRBJ1-1|TRBV3-1/TRBV3-2
TGTGCCAGCAGCCCATCGACTGGGAACACTGAAGCTTTCTTT
CASSPSTGNTEAFF
>NA|NA|TRBJ2-1|TRBV30
TGTGCCTGGAGTATCCACGGGACTGCACCAAATGAGCAGTTCTTC
CAWSIHGTAPNEQFF
>NA|TRBD1|TRBJ1-2|TRBV9
TGTGCCAGCAGCCCGATGGACAGGGGAGGGGGCTACACCTTC
CASSPMDRGGGYTF
>NA|TRBD1|TRBJ2-3|TRBV7-9
TGTGCCAGCAGCTCCCGGGACAGAGCCACAGATACGCAGTATTTT
CASSSRDRATDTQYF
>NA|NA|TRBJ1-4|TRBV6-5
TGTGCCAGCAGTTACAAGAGGGATGGTGAAAAACTGTTTTTT
CASSYKRDGEKLFF
>NA|NA|TRBJ1-5|TRBV6-6
TGTGCCAGCAGTAGGGGGGGGTCTAGCAATCAGCCCCAGCATTTT
CASSRGGSSNQPQHF
>NA|NA|TRBJ2-3|TRBV6-2/TRBV6-3
TGTGCCAGCAGTTCACTAGTGGAGTTCGCAGATACGCAGTATTTT
CASSSLVEFADTQYF
>once|NA|TRBJ2-5|TRBV7-2
TGTGCCAGCAGCTTAGCCGTCGAGACCCAGTACTTC
CASSLAVETQYF
>NA|TRBD2|TRBJ2-3|TRBV7-2
TGTGCCAGCAGCTTAGTCCCTACTAGCGGGAGGTCCACAGATACGCAGTATTTT
CASSLVPTSGRSTDTQYF